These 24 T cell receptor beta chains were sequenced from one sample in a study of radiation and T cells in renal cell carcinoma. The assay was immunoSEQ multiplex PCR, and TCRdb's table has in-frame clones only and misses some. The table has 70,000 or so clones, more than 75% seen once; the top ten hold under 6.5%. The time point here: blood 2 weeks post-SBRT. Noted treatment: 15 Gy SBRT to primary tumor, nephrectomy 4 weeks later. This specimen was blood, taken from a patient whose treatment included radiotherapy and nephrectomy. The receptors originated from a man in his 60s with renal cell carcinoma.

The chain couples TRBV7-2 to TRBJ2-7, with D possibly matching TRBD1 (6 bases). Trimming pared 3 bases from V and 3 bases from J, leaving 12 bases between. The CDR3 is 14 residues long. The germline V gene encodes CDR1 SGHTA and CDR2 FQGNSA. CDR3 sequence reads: CASSLAQGVYEQYF. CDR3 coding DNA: TGTGCCAGCAGCTTGGCACAGGGAGTCTACGAGCAGTACTTC.

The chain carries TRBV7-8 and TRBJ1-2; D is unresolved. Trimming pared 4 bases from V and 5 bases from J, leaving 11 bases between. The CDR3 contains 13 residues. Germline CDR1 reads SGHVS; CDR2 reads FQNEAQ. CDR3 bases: TGTGCCAGCAGCTCTAGAGTTGGTTATGGCTACACCTTC. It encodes CASSSRVGYGYTF.

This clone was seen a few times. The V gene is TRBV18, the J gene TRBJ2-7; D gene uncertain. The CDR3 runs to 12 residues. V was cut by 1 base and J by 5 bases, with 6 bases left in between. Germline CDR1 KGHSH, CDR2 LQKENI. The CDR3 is CASSPQGNEQYF. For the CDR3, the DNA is TGTGCCAGCTCACCACAGGGCAACGAGCAGTACTTC.

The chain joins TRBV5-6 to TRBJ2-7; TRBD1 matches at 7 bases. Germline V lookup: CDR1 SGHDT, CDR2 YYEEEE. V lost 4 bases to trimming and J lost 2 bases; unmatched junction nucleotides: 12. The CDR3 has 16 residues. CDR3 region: CASSPLPGQRTYEQYF. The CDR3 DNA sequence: TGTGCCAGCAGCCCGCTACCGGGACAGCGTACCTACGAGCAGTACTTC.

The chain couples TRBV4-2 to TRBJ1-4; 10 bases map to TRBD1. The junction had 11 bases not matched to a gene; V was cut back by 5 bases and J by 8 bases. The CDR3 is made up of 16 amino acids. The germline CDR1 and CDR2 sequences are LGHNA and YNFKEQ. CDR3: CASSSQTGTGVEKLFF. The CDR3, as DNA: TGTGCCAGCAGCTCCCAGACCGGGACAGGGGTAGAAAAACTGTTTTTT.

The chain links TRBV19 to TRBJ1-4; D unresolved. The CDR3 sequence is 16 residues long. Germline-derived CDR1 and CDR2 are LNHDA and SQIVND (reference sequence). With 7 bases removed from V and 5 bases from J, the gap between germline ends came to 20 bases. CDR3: CASTTSPTTPNEKLFF. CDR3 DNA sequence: TGTGCCAGTACCACCTCCCCCACAACCCCGAATGAAAAACTGTTTTTT.

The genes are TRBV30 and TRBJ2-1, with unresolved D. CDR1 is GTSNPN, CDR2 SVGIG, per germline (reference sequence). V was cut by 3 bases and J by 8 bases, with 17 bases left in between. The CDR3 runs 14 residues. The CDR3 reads CAWRRSLIPHEQFF. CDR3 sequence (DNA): TGTGCCTGGAGACGCAGTCTAATCCCCCATGAGCAGTTCTTC.

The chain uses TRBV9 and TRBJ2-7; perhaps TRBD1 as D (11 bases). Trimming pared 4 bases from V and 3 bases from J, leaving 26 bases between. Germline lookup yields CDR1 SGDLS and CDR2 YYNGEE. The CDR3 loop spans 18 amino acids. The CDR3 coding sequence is TGTGCCAGCAGCCCAACCGGGACAGGGGGACTAGCGATCTACGAGCAGTACTTC. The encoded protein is CASSPTGTGGLAIYEQYF. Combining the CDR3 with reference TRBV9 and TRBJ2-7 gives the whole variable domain DSGVTQTPKHLITATGQRVTLRCSPRSGDLSVYWYQQSLDQGLQFLIQYYNGEERAKGNILERFSAQQFPDLHSELNLSSLELGDSALYFCASSPTGTGGLAIYEQYFGPGTRLTVT.

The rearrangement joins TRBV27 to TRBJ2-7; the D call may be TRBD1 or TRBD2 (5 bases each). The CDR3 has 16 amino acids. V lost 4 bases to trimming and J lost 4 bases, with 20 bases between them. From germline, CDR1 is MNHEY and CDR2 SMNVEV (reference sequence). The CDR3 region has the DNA TGTGCCAGCAGTTCAACCTCCCCGGGACCCTGGTACGAGCAGTACTTC. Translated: CASSSTSPGPWYEQYF.

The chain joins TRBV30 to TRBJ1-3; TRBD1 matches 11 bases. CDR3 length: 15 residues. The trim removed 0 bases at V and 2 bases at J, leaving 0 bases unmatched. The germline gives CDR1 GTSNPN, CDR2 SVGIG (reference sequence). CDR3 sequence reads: CAWSVGQGAGNTIYF. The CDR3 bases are TGTGCCTGGAGTGTGGGACAGGGGGCTGGAAACACCATATATTTT.

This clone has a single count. CDR3 bases: TGTGCCAGCAGCTTGGAGGGCCTGGGGCTACGTGGCAATGAGCAGTTCTTC. Encoded protein: CASSLEGLGLRGNEQFF. V is TRBV5-6 and J is TRBJ2-1, with a possible D match to TRBD1 (5 bases). CDR1 is SGHDT and CDR2 is YYEEEE in the germline V gene. V dropped 0 bases and J dropped 6 bases, with 19 bases sitting between them. This CDR3 contains 17 residues.

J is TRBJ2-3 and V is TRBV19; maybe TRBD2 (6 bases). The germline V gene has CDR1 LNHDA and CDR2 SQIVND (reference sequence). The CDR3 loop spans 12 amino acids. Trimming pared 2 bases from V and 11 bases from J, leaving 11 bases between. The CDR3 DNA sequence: TGTGCCAGTAGTATAACAGAGGGAGGGCAGTATTTT. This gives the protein CASSITEGGQYF.

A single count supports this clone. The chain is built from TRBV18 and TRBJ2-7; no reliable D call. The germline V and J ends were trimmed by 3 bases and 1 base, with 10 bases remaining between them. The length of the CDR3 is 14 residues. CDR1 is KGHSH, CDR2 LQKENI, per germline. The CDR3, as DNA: TGTGCCAGCTCACCGACGACACTATCCTACGAGCAGTACTTC. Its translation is CASSPTTLSYEQYF. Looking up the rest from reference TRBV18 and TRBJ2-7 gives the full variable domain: NAGVMQNPRHLVRRRGQEARLRCSPMKGHSHVYWYRQLPEEGLKFMVYLQKENIIDESGMPKERFSAEFPKEGPSILRIQQVVRGDSAAYFCASSPTTLSYEQYFGPGTRLTVT.

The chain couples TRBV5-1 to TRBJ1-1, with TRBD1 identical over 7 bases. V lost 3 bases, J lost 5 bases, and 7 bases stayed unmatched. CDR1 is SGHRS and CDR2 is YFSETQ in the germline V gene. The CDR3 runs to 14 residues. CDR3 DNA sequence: TGCGCCAGCAGCTCATCAGGGGGTCAAACTGAAGCTTTCTTT. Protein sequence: CASSSSGGQTEAFF. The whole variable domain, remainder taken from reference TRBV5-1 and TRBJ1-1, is KAGVTQTPRYLIKTRGQQVTLSCSPISGHRSVSWYQQTPGQGLQFLFEYFSETQRNKGNFPGRFSGRQFSNSRSEMNVSTLELGDSALYLCASSSSGGQTEAFFGQGTRLTVV.

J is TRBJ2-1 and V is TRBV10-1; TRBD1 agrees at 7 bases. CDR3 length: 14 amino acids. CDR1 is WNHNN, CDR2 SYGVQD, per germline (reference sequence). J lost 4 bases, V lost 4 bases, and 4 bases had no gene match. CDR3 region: CASSGRQGYNEQFF. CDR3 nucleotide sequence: TGCGCCAGCAGTGGGCGACAGGGTTACAATGAGCAGTTCTTC.

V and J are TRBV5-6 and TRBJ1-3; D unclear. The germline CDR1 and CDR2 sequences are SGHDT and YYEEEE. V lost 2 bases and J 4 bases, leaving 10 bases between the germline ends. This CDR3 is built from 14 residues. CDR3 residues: CASSFSGSGNTIYF. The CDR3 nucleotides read TGTGCCAGCAGCTTTTCGGGGTCCGGAAACACCATATATTTT.

The CDR3 region is CASSTFAGGGEQYF. CDR3 in DNA: TGTGCCAGCAGTACCTTTGCGGGAGGAGGGGAGCAGTACTTC. The rearrangement links TRBV6-5 to TRBJ2-7; 8 nucleotides align to TRBD2. The junction had 10 bases not matched to a gene; V was cut back by 5 bases and J by 7 bases. Germline V gene lookup returns CDR1 MNHEY and CDR2 SVGAGI. There are 14 residues in the CDR3.

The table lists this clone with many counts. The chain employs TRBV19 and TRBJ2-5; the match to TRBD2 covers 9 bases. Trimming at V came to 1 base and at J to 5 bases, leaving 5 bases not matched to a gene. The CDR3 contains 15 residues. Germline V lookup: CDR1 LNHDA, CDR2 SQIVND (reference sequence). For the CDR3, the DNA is TGTGCCAGTAGTATAGTGTCTAGCGGGACTGAGACCCAGTACTTC. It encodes CASSIVSSGTETQYF.

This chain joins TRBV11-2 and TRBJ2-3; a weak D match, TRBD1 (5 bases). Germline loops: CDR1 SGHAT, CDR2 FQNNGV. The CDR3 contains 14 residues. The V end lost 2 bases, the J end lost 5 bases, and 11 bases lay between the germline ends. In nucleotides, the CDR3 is TGTGCCAGCAGCTTATCTAGGGGATTAGATACGCAGTATTTT. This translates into CASSLSRGLDTQYF.

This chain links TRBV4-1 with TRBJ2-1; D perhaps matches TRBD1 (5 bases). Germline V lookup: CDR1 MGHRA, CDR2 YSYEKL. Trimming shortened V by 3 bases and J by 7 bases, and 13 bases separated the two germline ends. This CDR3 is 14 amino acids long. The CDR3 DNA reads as TGCGCCAGCAGCCAGTGGGAAAGGGGAAATGAGCAGTTCTTC. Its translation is CASSQWERGNEQFF.

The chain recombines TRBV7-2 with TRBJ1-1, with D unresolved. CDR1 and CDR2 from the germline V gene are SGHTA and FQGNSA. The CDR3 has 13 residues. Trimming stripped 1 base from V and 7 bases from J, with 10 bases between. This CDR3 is CASSLVRGYEAFF. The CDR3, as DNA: TGTGCCAGCAGCTTAGTTCGAGGGTATGAAGCTTTCTTT.

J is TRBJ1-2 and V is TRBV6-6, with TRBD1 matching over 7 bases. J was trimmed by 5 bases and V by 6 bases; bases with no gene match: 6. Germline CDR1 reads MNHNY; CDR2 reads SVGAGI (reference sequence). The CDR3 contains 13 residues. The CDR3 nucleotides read TGTGCCAGCAGCCTACAGGGGTCGTATGGCTACACCTTC. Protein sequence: CASSLQGSYGYTF.

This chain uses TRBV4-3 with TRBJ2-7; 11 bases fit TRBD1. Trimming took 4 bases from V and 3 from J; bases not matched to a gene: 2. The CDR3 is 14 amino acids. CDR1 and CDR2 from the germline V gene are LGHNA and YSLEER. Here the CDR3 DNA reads TGCGCCAGCAGCCGGACAGGGGGCCTCTACGAGCAGTACTTC. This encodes CASSRTGGLYEQYF.

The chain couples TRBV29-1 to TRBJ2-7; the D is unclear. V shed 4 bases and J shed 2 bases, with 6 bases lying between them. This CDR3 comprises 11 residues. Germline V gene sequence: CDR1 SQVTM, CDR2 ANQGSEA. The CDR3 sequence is CSVVLAYEQYF. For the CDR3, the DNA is TGCAGCGTTGTCCTTGCCTACGAGCAGTACTTC.